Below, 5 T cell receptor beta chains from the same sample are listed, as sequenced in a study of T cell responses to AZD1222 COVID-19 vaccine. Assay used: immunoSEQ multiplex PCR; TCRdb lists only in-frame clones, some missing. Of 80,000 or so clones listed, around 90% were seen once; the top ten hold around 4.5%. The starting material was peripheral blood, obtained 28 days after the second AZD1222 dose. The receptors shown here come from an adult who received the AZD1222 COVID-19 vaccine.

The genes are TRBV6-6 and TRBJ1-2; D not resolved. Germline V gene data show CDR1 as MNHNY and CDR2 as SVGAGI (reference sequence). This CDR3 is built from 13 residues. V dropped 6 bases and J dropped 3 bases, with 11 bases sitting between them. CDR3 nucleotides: TGTGCCAGCAGGTTGGCCCAACACTATGGCTACACCTTC. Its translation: CASRLAQHYGYTF.

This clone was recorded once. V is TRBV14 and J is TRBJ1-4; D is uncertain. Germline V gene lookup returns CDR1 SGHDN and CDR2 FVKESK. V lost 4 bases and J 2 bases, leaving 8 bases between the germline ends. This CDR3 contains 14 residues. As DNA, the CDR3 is TGTGCCAGCAGCCCGACAAATACTAATGAAAAACTGTTTTTT. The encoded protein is CASSPTNTNEKLFF.

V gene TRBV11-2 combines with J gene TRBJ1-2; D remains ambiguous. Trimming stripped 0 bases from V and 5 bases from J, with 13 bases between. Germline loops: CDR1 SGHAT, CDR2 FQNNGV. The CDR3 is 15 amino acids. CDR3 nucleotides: TGTGCCAGCAGCTTAGATCGACGGATTCAGTATGGCTACACCTTC. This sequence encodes CASSLDRRIQYGYTF.

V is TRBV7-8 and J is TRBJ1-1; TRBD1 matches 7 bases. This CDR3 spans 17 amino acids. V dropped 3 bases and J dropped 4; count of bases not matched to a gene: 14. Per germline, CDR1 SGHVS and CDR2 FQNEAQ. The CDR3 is CASSFQAGWSGGTEAFF. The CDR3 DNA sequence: TGTGCCAGCAGCTTCCAAGCCGGATGGTCAGGGGGCACTGAAGCTTTCTTT. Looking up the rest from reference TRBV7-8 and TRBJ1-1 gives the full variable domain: GAGVSQSPRYKVAKRGQDVALRCDPISGHVSLFWYQQALGQGPEFLTYFQNEAQLDKSGLPSDRFFAERPEGSVSTLKIQRTQQEDSAVYLCASSFQAGWSGGTEAFFGQGTRLTVV.

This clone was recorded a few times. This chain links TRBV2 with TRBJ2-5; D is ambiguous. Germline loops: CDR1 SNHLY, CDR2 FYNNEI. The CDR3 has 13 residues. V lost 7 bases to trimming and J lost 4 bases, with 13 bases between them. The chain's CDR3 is CASIRRRVETQYF. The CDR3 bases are TGTGCCAGCATTAGACGAAGGGTAGAGACCCAGTACTTC. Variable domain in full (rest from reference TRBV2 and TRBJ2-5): EPEVTQTPSHQVTQMGQEVILRCVPISNHLYFYWYRQILGQKVEFLVSFYNNEISEKSEIFDDQFSVERPDGSNFTLKIRSTKLEDSAMYFCASIRRRVETQYFGPGTRLLVL.